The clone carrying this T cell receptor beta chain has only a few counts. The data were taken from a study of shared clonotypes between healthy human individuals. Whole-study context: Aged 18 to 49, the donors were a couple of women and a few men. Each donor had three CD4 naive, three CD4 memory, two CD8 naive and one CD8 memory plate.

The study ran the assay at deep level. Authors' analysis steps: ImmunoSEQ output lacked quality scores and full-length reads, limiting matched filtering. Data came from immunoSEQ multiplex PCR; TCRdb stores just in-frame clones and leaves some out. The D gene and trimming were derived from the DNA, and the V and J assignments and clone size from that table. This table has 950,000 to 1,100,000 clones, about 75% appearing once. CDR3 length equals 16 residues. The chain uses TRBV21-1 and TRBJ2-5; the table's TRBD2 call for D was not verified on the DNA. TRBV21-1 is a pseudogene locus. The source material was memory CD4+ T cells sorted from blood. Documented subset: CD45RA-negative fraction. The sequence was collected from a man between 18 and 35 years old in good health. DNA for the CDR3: TGTGCCAGCCAGCCGGGGATCCGATGCCCCCAAGAGACCCAGTACTTC. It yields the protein CASQPGIRCPQETQYF.